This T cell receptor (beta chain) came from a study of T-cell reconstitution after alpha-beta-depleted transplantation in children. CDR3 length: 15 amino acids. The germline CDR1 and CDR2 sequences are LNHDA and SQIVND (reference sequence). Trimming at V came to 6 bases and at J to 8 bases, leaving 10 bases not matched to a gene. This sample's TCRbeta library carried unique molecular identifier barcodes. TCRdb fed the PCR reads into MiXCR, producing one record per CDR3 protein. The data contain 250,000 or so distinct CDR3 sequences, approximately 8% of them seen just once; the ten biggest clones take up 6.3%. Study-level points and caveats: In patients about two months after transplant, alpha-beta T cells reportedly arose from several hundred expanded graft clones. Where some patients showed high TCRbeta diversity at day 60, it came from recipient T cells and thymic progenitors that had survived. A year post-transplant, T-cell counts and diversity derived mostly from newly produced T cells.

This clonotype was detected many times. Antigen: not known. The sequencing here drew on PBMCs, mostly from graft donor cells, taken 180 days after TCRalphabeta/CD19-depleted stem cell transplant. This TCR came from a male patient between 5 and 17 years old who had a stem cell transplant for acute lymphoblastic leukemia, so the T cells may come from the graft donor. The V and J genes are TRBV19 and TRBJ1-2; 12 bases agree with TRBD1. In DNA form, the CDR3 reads TGTGCCAGTAGCCAGAGTCCCGGGACAGGGGGCGGCTACACCTTC. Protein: CASSQSPGTGGGYTF.